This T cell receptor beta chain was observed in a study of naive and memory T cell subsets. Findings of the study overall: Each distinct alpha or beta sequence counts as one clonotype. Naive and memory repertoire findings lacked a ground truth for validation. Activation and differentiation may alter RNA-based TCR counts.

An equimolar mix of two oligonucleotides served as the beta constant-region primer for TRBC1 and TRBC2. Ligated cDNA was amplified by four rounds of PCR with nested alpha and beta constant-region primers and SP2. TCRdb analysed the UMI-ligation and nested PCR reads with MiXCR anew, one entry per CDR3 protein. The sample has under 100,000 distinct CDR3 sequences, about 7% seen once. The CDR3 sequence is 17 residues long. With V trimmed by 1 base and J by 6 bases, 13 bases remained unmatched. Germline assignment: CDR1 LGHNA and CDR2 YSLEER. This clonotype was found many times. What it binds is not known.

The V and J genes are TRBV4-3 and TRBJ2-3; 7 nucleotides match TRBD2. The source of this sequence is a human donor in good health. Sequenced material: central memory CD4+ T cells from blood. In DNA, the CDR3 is TGCGCCAGCAGCCAAGGGCTAGGCGGGAGAGCAGGTGATACGCAGTATTTT. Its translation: CASSQGLGGRAGDTQYF.